Each of the 30 T cell receptor beta chains below was sequenced from the same sample in a study of OX40 agonist ivuxolimab in advanced cancers. Only in-frame clones appear in the TCRdb table, and some are missing; sequencing was by immunoSEQ multiplex PCR. The profile covers 29,000 or so clones, with 80% to 95% appearing a single time and about a tenth taken by the ten largest. The specimen was CD4+ or CD8+ T cells sorted from blood, collected in a trial of the OX40 agonist ivuxolimab. Receptors originate from an adult with an advanced solid tumor such as melanoma, head and neck, liver or kidney cancer.

The chain carries TRBV7-9 and TRBJ1-2; tentative D call: TRBD1 (6 bases). CDR3 length equals 12 residues. CDR1 is SEHNR and CDR2 is FQNEAQ in the germline V gene (reference sequence). The V and J ends lost 6 bases and 7 bases respectively, with 12 bases between them. The CDR3 DNA is TGTGCCAGCAGATATGTCAGGGGTGGCTACACCTTC. Encoded protein: CASRYVRGGYTF.

V and J are TRBV30 and TRBJ1-2; D is possibly TRBD1 (5 bases). Germline V gives CDR1 GTSNPN, CDR2 SVGIG (reference sequence). The CDR3 runs 15 residues. Trimming took off 2 bases at V and 4 bases at J, with 17 bases between the two ends. DNA of the CDR3: TGTGCCTGGAGTACAGGTTTGGGCGTTAGCTATGGCTACACCTTC. Translation: CAWSTGLGVSYGYTF.

The chain recombines TRBV19 with TRBJ2-1; D is unresolved. The CDR3 runs to 13 residues. The V and J ends lost 1 base and 7 bases respectively, with 8 bases between them. The germline V gene encodes CDR1 LNHDA and CDR2 SQIVND (reference sequence). The CDR3 nucleotides are TGTGCCAGTAGTATAGGTAACCGAAATGAGCAGTTCTTC. Translation gives CASSIGNRNEQFF.

This sequence joins TRBV6-5 and TRBJ2-1; the match to TRBD1 covers 8 bases. V was clipped by 2 bases and J by 8 bases; unmatched bases: 5. CDR3 length equals 14 residues. CDR1 is MNHEY and CDR2 is SVGAGI in the germline V gene. The CDR3 here is CASSYAGQVYEQFF. In nucleotides, the CDR3 is TGTGCCAGCAGTTACGCGGGACAGGTGTATGAGCAGTTCTTC.

The genes are TRBV6-6 and TRBJ1-4; a possible D gene is TRBD1 (5 bases). Germline V lookup: CDR1 MNHNY, CDR2 SVGAGI (reference sequence). The CDR3 consists of 16 residues. V lost 5 bases and J 4 bases, leaving 17 bases between the germline ends. CDR3 DNA sequence: TGTGCCAGCAGTGCGGGAGAGGGACCGAATAATGAAAAACTGTTTTTT. Encoded protein: CASSAGEGPNNEKLFF.

The chain carries TRBV13 and TRBJ1-1, with 10 positions matching TRBD1. V was pared by 1 base and J by 4 bases, with 3 bases of the junction left unmatched. The CDR3 runs to 15 residues. The V gene's germline CDR1 is PRHDT and CDR2 FYEKMQ (reference sequence). The CDR3 DNA is TGTGCCAGCAGCTTAGAAGGACAGGGGGGCACTGAAGCTTTCTTT. Its translation is CASSLEGQGGTEAFF.

The V call is TRBV5-1, the J call TRBJ2-7; 8 positions match TRBD1. The CDR3 loop spans 17 amino acids. Looked up from germline, CDR1 is SGHRS and CDR2 is YFSETQ. With 0 bases clipped from V and 3 bases from J, the junction kept 11 bases outside the gene matches. CDR3 coding DNA: TGCGCCAGCAGCTTGGGAATCCCGGGGACAGGCCTCTACGAGCAGTACTTC. This translates into CASSLGIPGTGLYEQYF.

This sequence joins TRBV19 and TRBJ1-2; D unclear. This CDR3 region has 15 residues. Germline CDR1 reads LNHDA; CDR2 reads SQIVND (reference sequence). Trimming removed 5 bases at V and 4 bases at J, with 17 bases between. The CDR3 coding sequence is TGTGCCAGTAGTTTAATAGCCCCCGTCCTCTATGGCTACACCTTC. This gives the protein CASSLIAPVLYGYTF.

The V and J genes are TRBV19 and TRBJ1-1; D is undetermined. The CDR3 consists of 13 residues. Germline V CDR1 and CDR2: LNHDA, SQIVND (reference sequence). Trimming took off 3 bases at V and 2 bases at J, with 7 bases between the two ends. This CDR3 reads CASSMTANTEAFF. In DNA form, the CDR3 reads TGTGCCAGTAGTATGACGGCCAACACTGAAGCTTTCTTT.

Remarks on this clone: An end of the junction does not agree with germline; a read error may underlie this. The chain is built from TRBV7-2 and TRBJ2-3; tentatively, D is TRBD2 (5 bases). The CDR3 runs to 20 residues. Germline assignment: CDR1 SGHTA and CDR2 FQGNSA. The CDR3 DNA sequence: TGTGCCAGCAGTTTAGCGTGGGCTAGAATAGGCAGAAGTATCACAGATACGCAGTATTTT. This encodes CASSLAWARIGRSITDTQYF.

V usage is TRBV4-1 and J usage is TRBJ1-4; D may be TRBD1 (5 bases). This CDR3 contains 15 residues. Trimming pared 0 bases from V and 3 bases from J, leaving 8 bases between. Germline V gene sequence: CDR1 MGHRA, CDR2 YSYEKL. For the CDR3, the DNA is TGCGCCAGCAGCCAAGAAGGGGCGGCTAATGAAAAACTGTTTTTT. It is translated as CASSQEGAANEKLFF.

This chain connects TRBV13 to TRBJ1-5, with D perhaps TRBD1 (5 bases). Germline loops: CDR1 PRHDT, CDR2 FYEKMQ (reference sequence). The CDR3 contains 12 residues. Trimming stripped 4 bases from V and 4 bases from J, with 5 bases between. CDR3 sequence: CASSSGNQPQHF. DNA of the CDR3: TGTGCCAGCAGCTCAGGGAATCAGCCCCAGCATTTT.

The chain combines TRBV10-3 with TRBJ2-3; D is ambiguous. The CDR3 is 15 amino acids. V shed 0 bases and J shed 1 base, with 8 bases lying between them. The germline V gene has CDR1 ENHRY and CDR2 SYGVKD. The CDR3 nucleotides are TGTGCCATCAGTGAGTCGGCTGGCCGCACAGATACGCAGTATTTT. Its translation is CAISESAGRTDTQYF.

CDR3 sequence (DNA): TGCGCCAGCAGCCTAGATGTGGGAAACACCATATATTTT. Translation: CASSLDVGNTIYF. The rearrangement joins TRBV4-1 to TRBJ1-3; D is ambiguous. In germline, CDR1 is MGHRA, CDR2 YSYEKL. Trimming took 4 bases from V and 4 from J, leaving 8 bases between them. There are 13 residues in the CDR3.

This clone appeared once. The chain combines TRBV28 with TRBJ2-5, with TRBD2 matching 13 bases. V was pared by 2 bases and J by 1 base, with 7 bases of the junction left unmatched. CDR1 MDHEN and CDR2 SYDVKM come from the germline V gene. This CDR3 region has 18 residues. The CDR3 DNA sequence: TGTGCCAGCAGTTTAGGTACGGGACTAGCGGGGACCCAAGAGACCCAGTACTTC. Its protein is CASSLGTGLAGTQETQYF.

This clone was seen more than once but under ten times. The V call is TRBV7-8, the J call TRBJ2-5; 7 bases agree with TRBD1. V lost 4 bases to trimming and J lost 1 base; unmatched junction nucleotides: 3. The CDR3 loop spans 14 amino acids. Germline-derived CDR1 and CDR2 are SGHVS and FQNEAQ. The CDR3 coding sequence is TGTGCCAGCAGCTCGGGACAGACCCAAGAGACCCAGTACTTC. As protein: CASSSGQTQETQYF.

V gene TRBV6-6 combines with J gene TRBJ2-7; tentatively, D is TRBD2 (5 bases). The CDR3 totals 16 residues. Germline CDR1 MNHNY, CDR2 SVGAGI (reference sequence). The V gene lost 5 bases and the J gene lost 1 base, with 18 bases spanning the gap. The CDR3: CASSPSGGHLSYEQYF. As DNA, the CDR3 is TGTGCCAGCAGTCCCTCAGGCGGGCATCTTTCCTACGAGCAGTACTTC.

V is TRBV6-5 and J is TRBJ2-7; D is unclear. The V and J ends lost 2 bases and 0 bases respectively, with 11 bases between them. The CDR3 totals 15 residues. Germline V gene lookup returns CDR1 MNHEY and CDR2 SVGAGI. This chain's CDR3 is CASSYELSSSYEQYF. CDR3 coding DNA: TGTGCCAGCAGTTACGAGCTCTCGAGCTCCTACGAGCAGTACTTC.

The chain links TRBV30 to TRBJ1-1; unclear D gene. Germline CDR1 GTSNPN, CDR2 SVGIG (reference sequence). The CDR3 is made up of 12 amino acids. V lost 7 bases to trimming and J lost 4 bases, with 13 bases between them. In nucleotides, the CDR3 is TGTGCCTCCGGAGCAGTGAGCACTGAAGCTTTCTTT. Translating it yields CASGAVSTEAFF.

The table lists this clone with a count of one. The chain has TRBV7-9 and TRBJ1-2; D remains unclear. The CDR3 covers 13 residues. Trimming left V 3 bases short and J 6 bases short, with 11 bases between. Looked up from germline, CDR1 is SEHNR and CDR2 is FQNEAQ (reference sequence). CDR3 sequence reads: CASSLAGNHGYTF. CDR3 sequence (DNA): TGTGCCAGCAGCTTGGCCGGGAACCATGGCTACACCTTC.

The rearrangement links TRBV19 to TRBJ2-5; D perhaps matches TRBD1 (5 bases). The tail of the sequence fits TRBJ2-7 better, so the J call may be wrong. The CDR3 is made up of 14 amino acids. Germline-derived CDR1 and CDR2 are LNHDA and SQIVND (reference sequence). Here the CDR3 DNA reads TGTGCCAGTAGTATAGACAGGGCAGGGTACGAGCAGTACTTC. Amino acids: CASSIDRAGYEQYF.

The chain has TRBV9 and TRBJ1-1; no definite D call. Trimming stripped 3 bases from V and 1 base from J, with 4 bases between. Germline CDR1 and CDR2: SGDLS and YYNGEE. CDR3 length equals 12 residues. The DNA for the CDR3 is TGTGCCAGCAGCGCCGGGAACACTGAAGCTTTCTTT. Amino acid sequence: CASSAGNTEAFF.

This clone was counted only a few times. This chain uses TRBV2 with TRBJ2-2, with a weak D call TRBD2 (6 bases). There are 15 residues in the CDR3. V lost 6 bases to trimming and J lost 5 bases, with 16 bases between them. The germline V gene encodes CDR1 SNHLY and CDR2 FYNNEI. The CDR3 nucleotides read TGTGCCAGCAGCCCGGGAGTGTTGATTACCGGGGAGCTGTTTTTT. Translation: CASSPGVLITGELFF.

This chain joins TRBV6-5 and TRBJ2-1; D is unclear. Germline-derived CDR1 and CDR2 are MNHEY and SVGAGI. V was cut by 6 bases and J by 6 bases, with 12 bases left in between. The CDR3 has 13 amino acids. CDR3 amino acids: CASSKLLPNEQFF. The CDR3 region has the DNA TGTGCCAGCAGCAAGCTCCTTCCCAATGAGCAGTTCTTC.

This chain uses TRBV4-2 with TRBJ2-3; D not resolved. Trimming removed 0 bases at V and 2 bases at J, with 12 bases between. The CDR3 covers 16 residues. In germline, CDR1 is LGHNA, CDR2 YNFKEQ. CDR3 in amino acids: CASSQDKVLNTDTQYF. In DNA form, the CDR3 reads TGTGCCAGCAGCCAAGACAAGGTCCTGAACACAGATACGCAGTATTTT.

The rearrangement uses TRBV27 and TRBJ1-3, with D possibly TRBD1 on 5 matching bases. Germline loops: CDR1 MNHEY, CDR2 SMNVEV (reference sequence). The CDR3 is made up of 13 amino acids. Between the trimmed V and J ends, which lost 4 bases and 4 bases, there was a span of 8 bases. The CDR3 DNA follows: TGTGCCAGCAGTTACAGGTCCGGAAACACCATATATTTT. Residues: CASSYRSGNTIYF.

This clone was counted only a few times. The rearrangement links TRBV7-9 to TRBJ1-4; D possibly corresponds to TRBD1 (5 bases). With 5 bases removed from V and 2 bases from J, the gap between germline ends came to 12 bases. Germline CDR1 is SEHNR and CDR2 is FQNEAQ (reference sequence). CDR3 length equals 15 residues. The CDR3 spells CASSLVWGTNEKLFF. The DNA of the CDR3 is TGTGCCAGCAGCCTGGTTTGGGGGACTAATGAAAAACTGTTTTTT.

The CDR3 is CSVESPPGVGAGETQYF. The CDR3 nucleotides read TGCAGCGTTGAATCACCCCCAGGCGTTGGGGCCGGAGAGACCCAGTACTTC. The V call is TRBV29-1, the J call TRBJ2-5; D might be TRBD1 (5 bases). V lost 2 bases and J 4 bases, leaving 23 bases between the germline ends. CDR1 SQVTM and CDR2 ANQGSEA come from the germline V gene. CDR3 length equals 17 residues.

The rearrangement links TRBV19 to TRBJ1-2; D is possibly TRBD1 (5 bases). Trimming left V 4 bases short and J 2 bases short, with 11 bases between. This CDR3 comprises 14 residues. In germline, CDR1 is LNHDA, CDR2 SQIVND (reference sequence). Here the CDR3 DNA reads TGTGCCAGTAGTAGCGGGACGGTGAACTATGGCTACACCTTC. It specifies CASSSGTVNYGYTF.

J is TRBJ2-7 and V is TRBV7-3, with a weak D call TRBD1 (6 bases). Germline V gene data show CDR1 as SGHTA and CDR2 as FQGTGA. The CDR3 sequence is 14 residues long. Trimming took off 4 bases at V and 0 bases at J, with 10 bases between the two ends. CDR3 loop: CASSSYRDSYEQYF. The DNA of the CDR3 is TGTGCCAGCAGCTCATACAGGGACTCCTACGAGCAGTACTTC.